This TCR beta chain stems from a study of naive and memory T cell subsets. Findings of the study overall: Expression changes during T cell differentiation may affect RNA-based TCR counts.

The V end lost 5 bases, the J end lost 5 bases, and 5 bases lay between the germline ends. Per the germline V gene, CDR1 is MNHEY and CDR2 is SVGAGI. The CDR3 has 11 residues. An equimolar mix of two oligonucleotides served as the beta constant-region primer for TRBC1 and TRBC2. TCRdb itself ran the UMI-ligation and nested PCR reads through MiXCR, one entry per CDR3 protein. Seen here are around 31,000 distinct CDR3 sequences, roughly 10% observed once, and the top ten hold approximately 15%. A note on this clonotype: The antigen remains undetermined. This may stem from a read error, because a much larger clone lies one nucleotide away.

After CD4 positive bead selection, the CD4-negative fraction gave CD8 T cells. Sequences were obtained from effector memory CD4+ T cells from blood. The subset was: effector memory, CD45RA- CD27-. V usage is TRBV6-5 and J usage is TRBJ2-3; D remains ambiguous. The clonotype was recovered from a human donor in good health. CDR3 residues: CASSQGDTQYF. The CDR3 DNA sequence: TGTGCCAGCAGTCAAGGAGATACGCAGTATTTT.